These T cell receptor beta chains were read from a single sample in a study of shared T cell receptors in the human thymus. The data were produced by immunoSEQ multiplex PCR, yet TCRdb's version contains in-frame clones alone and is incomplete. The top ten hold 0.0095% to 0.012% of the sample, which has hundreds of thousands of clones, over 75% seen once. The sample was also reused in another study, on human thymus T cells.

Sequenced material: thymocytes. These receptors originate from a boy in the first two years of life with a congenital heart defect. Each CDR3 is given with its conserved first and last residue. Fields, in order: V gene, D gene, J gene, clone size, CDR3 protein, CDR3 DNA. D genes are given only for firm matches. Some rows have no size entry. The others give once, few or many, or a class for an expanded clone.

V gene: TRBV12-5; D gene: TRBD1; J gene: TRBJ2-7; clone size: -; CDR3 protein: CASAISRDRVYEQYF; CDR3 DNA: TGTGCTAGTGCCATATCCCGGGACAGGGTCTACGAGCAGTACTTC
V gene: TRBV19; D gene: TRBD2; J gene: TRBJ2-1; clone size: few; CDR3 protein: CASSIAGGRASNQPISSYNEQFF; CDR3 DNA: TGTGCCAGTAGTATAGCAGGCGGGAGGGCCAGCAACCAACCGATTAGCTCCTACAATGAGCAGTTCTTC
V gene: TRBV7-2; D gene: -; J gene: TRBJ2-3; clone size: once; CDR3 protein: CASSLDLATDTQYF; CDR3 DNA: TGTGCCAGCAGCTTAGATCTAGCTACAGATACGCAGTATTTT
V gene: TRBV5-1; D gene: TRBD2; J gene: TRBJ2-3; clone size: -; CDR3 protein: CASREGRGEYGRTDTQYF; CDR3 DNA: TGCGCCAGCAGGGAGGGGAGGGGAGAGTATGGACGCACAGATACGCAGTATTTT
V gene: TRBV4-3; D gene: TRBD2; J gene: TRBJ2-7; clone size: -; CDR3 protein: CASSQGRLAGGAYEQYF; CDR3 DNA: TGCGCCAGCAGCCAAGGGAGGCTAGCGGGAGGAGCCTACGAGCAGTACTTC
V gene: TRBV30; D gene: TRBD2; J gene: TRBJ2-1; clone size: -; CDR3 protein: CAWSVPRLAEGNEQFF; CDR3 DNA: TGTGCCTGGAGTGTACCTAGACTAGCGGAGGGAAATGAGCAGTTCTTC
V gene: TRBV28; D gene: -; J gene: TRBJ2-7; clone size: -; CDR3 protein: CATRDFSSYEQYF; CDR3 DNA: TGTGCCACCCGGGACTTTAGCTCCTACGAGCAGTACTTC
V gene: TRBV7-9; D gene: -; J gene: TRBJ2-5; clone size: -; CDR3 protein: CASSLEASSQETQYF; CDR3 DNA: TGTGCCAGCAGCTTAGAGGCTAGCTCTCAAGAGACCCAGTACTTC
V gene: TRBV11-2; D gene: TRBD2; J gene: TRBJ2-7; clone size: -; CDR3 protein: CASRGLAEPYEQYF; CDR3 DNA: TGTGCCAGCAGGGGACTAGCGGAACCCTACGAGCAGTACTTC
V gene: TRBV27; D gene: TRBD1; J gene: TRBJ2-3; clone size: once; CDR3 protein: CASSLLRDRASTDTQYF; CDR3 DNA: TGTGCCAGCAGTTTACTCCGGGACAGGGCTAGCACAGATACGCAGTATTTT
V gene: TRBV19; D gene: TRBD1; J gene: TRBJ2-7; clone size: -; CDR3 protein: CASRTGELREQYF; CDR3 DNA: TGTGCCAGTAGGACAGGGGAACTGAGGGAGCAGTACTTC
V gene: TRBV30; D gene: TRBD2; J gene: TRBJ2-2; clone size: -; CDR3 protein: CAWSLPGEGFTGELFF; CDR3 DNA: TGTGCCTGGAGTCTCCCTGGGGAGGGATTCACCGGGGAGCTGTTTTTT
V gene: TRBV4-1; D gene: TRBD2; J gene: TRBJ2-3; clone size: -; CDR3 protein: CASSQAVRREFTDTQYF; CDR3 DNA: TGCGCCAGCAGCCAAGCGGTAAGGCGGGAGTTCACAGATACGCAGTATTTT
V gene: TRBV4-3; D gene: TRBD1; J gene: TRBJ2-7; clone size: -; CDR3 protein: CASSQFVRTGNYEQYF; CDR3 DNA: TGCGCCAGCAGCCAATTCGTAAGGACAGGGAACTACGAGCAGTACTTC
V gene: TRBV27; D gene: TRBD2; J gene: TRBJ2-1; clone size: -; CDR3 protein: CASSSGRGHNEQFF; CDR3 DNA: TGTGCCAGCAGTAGCGGGAGAGGCCACAATGAGCAGTTCTTC
V gene: TRBV5-4; D gene: -; J gene: TRBJ2-7; clone size: few; CDR3 protein: CASSLDNSGSSYEQYF; CDR3 DNA: TGTGCCAGCAGCTTGGATAATAGCGGTAGCTCCTACGAGCAGTACTTC
V gene: TRBV29-1; D gene: TRBD1; J gene: TRBJ1-4; clone size: -; CDR3 protein: CSVLLGQGGEKLFF; CDR3 DNA: TGCAGCGTTCTATTGGGACAGGGGGGAGAAAAACTGTTTTTT
V gene: TRBV5-4; D gene: TRBD2; J gene: TRBJ2-7; clone size: few; CDR3 protein: CASSRLAGEVEQYF; CDR3 DNA: TGTGCCAGCAGCAGACTAGCGGGAGAGGTCGAGCAGTACTTC
V gene: TRBV7-9; D gene: TRBD1; J gene: TRBJ2-3; clone size: -; CDR3 protein: CASSIPAQGAGTDTQYF; CDR3 DNA: TGTGCCAGCAGCATCCCCGCGCAGGGGGCGGGCACAGATACGCAGTATTTT
V gene: TRBV11-3; D gene: -; J gene: TRBJ1-1; clone size: -; CDR3 protein: CASSHPRTRPNTEAFF; CDR3 DNA: TGTGCCAGCAGCCACCCCAGGACACGACCGAACACTGAAGCTTTCTTT
V gene: TRBV29-1; D gene: TRBD1; J gene: TRBJ1-2; clone size: once; CDR3 protein: CSVPGTGFRYGYTF; CDR3 DNA: TGCAGCGTACCCGGGACAGGGTTCCGCTATGGCTACACCTTC
V gene: TRBV6-5; D gene: -; J gene: TRBJ2-7; clone size: -; CDR3 protein: CASSYSIPGLLQEQYF; CDR3 DNA: TGTGCCAGCAGTTACTCGATCCCGGGACTCCTACAAGAGCAGTACTTC
V gene: TRBV6-1; D gene: -; J gene: TRBJ1-5; clone size: -; CDR3 protein: CASTALRGNQPQHF; CDR3 DNA: TGTGCCAGCACCGCATTGAGGGGCAATCAGCCCCAGCATTTT
V gene: TRBV29-1; D gene: -; J gene: TRBJ2-7; clone size: -; CDR3 protein: CSVEDPGSGVQYF; CDR3 DNA: TGCAGCGTTGAAGATCCGGGGAGCGGCGTGCAGTACTTC
V gene: TRBV21-1; D gene: -; J gene: TRBJ2-3; clone size: -; CDR3 protein: CASSNLAGWWVDTQYF; CDR3 DNA: TGTGCCAGCAGCAACCTAGCGGGATGGTGGGTAGATACGCAGTATTTT
V gene: TRBV7-3; D gene: TRBD2; J gene: TRBJ2-1; clone size: once; CDR3 protein: CASSLDEAGGPGNEQFF; CDR3 DNA: TGTGCCAGCAGCTTGGATGAAGCGGGAGGGCCGGGTAATGAGCAGTTCTTC
V gene: TRBV28; D gene: -; J gene: TRBJ1-2; clone size: -; CDR3 protein: CAGQGPDGYTF; CDR3 DNA: TGTGCCGGCCAGGGCCCGGATGGCTACACCTTC
V gene: TRBV14; D gene: -; J gene: TRBJ2-7; clone size: -; CDR3 protein: CASSQEGWSYEQYF; CDR3 DNA: TGTGCCAGCAGCCAAGAAGGATGGAGCTACGAGCAGTACTTC
V gene: TRBV11-3; D gene: -; J gene: TRBJ2-2; clone size: few; CDR3 protein: CASSLRGAGELFF; CDR3 DNA: TGTGCCAGCAGCCTAAGGGGCGCCGGGGAGCTGTTTTTT